The 23 T cell receptor beta chains reported below all come from one sample, sequenced in a study of T cells in Graves' hyperthyroidism and ophthalmopathy. Using RNA transcripts as the source, TCR beta CDR3 regions were amplified. An initial round of RT-PCR targeting the TCR CDR3 relied on the HTBI primer set. TCRdb recomputed calls from the multiplex PCR reads with MiXCR, one row per CDR3 protein. The table records 35,000 or so distinct CDR3 sequences, around 56% of them present only once. The sample comprised blood. Receptors were obtained from a man aged 35-49 years with Graves' ophthalmopathy.

The sample holds many counts of this clonotype. Germline and junction disagree at one end, which may indicate a read error. The chain couples TRBV30 to TRBJ2-5, with D tentatively TRBD1 (5 bases). This CDR3 is 11 amino acids long. CDR1 is GTSNPN, CDR2 SVGIG, per germline (reference sequence). Here the CDR3 DNA reads TGCGCAACAGGCCAACAAGAGACCCAGTACTTC. This encodes CATGQQETQYF.

As for this clonotype: A read error may explain this, as a much larger clone is one base away. The gene calls are TRBV7-6 and TRBJ2-2; D tentatively reads TRBD1 or TRBD2 (5 bases each). The length of the CDR3 is 12 residues. Looked up from germline, CDR1 is SGHVS and CDR2 is FNYEAQ. V was clipped by 5 bases and J by 9 bases, with 10 bases between them. The DNA of the CDR3 is TGTGCCAGCAGCCCGGGACCCAGGGAGCTGTTTTTT. Translating it yields CASSPGPRELFF.

As for this clonotype: This is likely a read error, given that the CDR3 carries no conserved phenylalanine or tryptophan at its end. The limits of the CDR3 on the DNA are not certain, so only TCRdb's listed CDR3 is given. The CDR3 here is CSARDPRQ. This chain uses TRBV20-1 with TRBJ1-6. The CDR3 region is 8 residues in length, termini included. Germline values: CDR1 DFQATT, CDR2 SNEGSKA (reference sequence).

The chain is built from TRBV20-1 and TRBJ2-1, with 9 positions matching TRBD1. The trim removed 5 bases at V and 7 bases at J, leaving 6 bases unmatched. Germline-derived CDR1 and CDR2 are DFQATT and SNEGSKA (reference sequence). The CDR3 loop spans 13 amino acids. CDR3 nucleotide sequence: TGCAGTGCTTTGCCGGGACAGGGTAATGAGCAGTTCTTC. Its translation is CSALPGQGNEQFF.

The V gene is TRBV10-3, the J gene TRBJ2-7; the match to TRBD2 covers 10 bases. V shed 7 bases, J shed 3 bases, and the junction held 9 bases outside the gene matches. CDR1 is ENHRY, CDR2 SYGVKD, per germline. The CDR3 length is 15 residues. CDR3 DNA: TGTGCCATCAAAACGAGGGGGACTAGCGTCTACGAGCAGTACTTC. This encodes CAIKTRGTSVYEQYF.

On this clonotype: It is unclear where the CDR3 begins or ends on the DNA, so no DNA is shown, and the CDR3 is as TCRdb lists it. The CDR3 sequence: CASSLLCASSDRYEQFF. The chain uses TRBV7-2 and TRBJ2-1. Germline assignment: CDR1 SGHTA and CDR2 FQGNSA. The CDR3 region is 17 residues in length, termini included.

In DNA, the CDR3 is TGTGCCAGCAGCATCCGGGATTACTACGAGCAGTACTTC. This codes for CASSIRDYYEQYF. V is TRBV7-9 and J is TRBJ2-7; the D gene is possibly TRBD2 (5 bases). The V gene's germline CDR1 is SEHNR and CDR2 FQNEAQ (reference sequence). The length of the CDR3 is 13 residues. V was shortened by 5 bases and J by 3 bases, with 11 bases between the two germline ends.

The chain employs TRBV15 and TRBJ2-7; 10 positions match TRBD1. Per the germline V gene, CDR1 is LNHNV and CDR2 is YYDKDF (reference sequence). Trimming at V came to 3 bases and at J to 4 bases, leaving 3 bases not matched to a gene. This CDR3 spans 14 amino acids. The CDR3 sequence: CATSSSGQGYEQYF. CDR3 sequence (DNA): TGTGCCACCAGCAGCTCGGGACAGGGGTACGAGCAGTACTTC. The variable domain in full, completed from reference TRBV15 and TRBJ2-7, reads DAMVIQNPRYQVTQFGKPVTLSCSQTLNHNVMYWYQQKSSQAPKLLFHYYDKDFNNEADTPDNFQSRRPNTSFCFLDIRSPGLGDTAMYLCATSSSGQGYEQYFGPGTRLTVT.

This clonotype was counted at least ten times. The rearrangement uses TRBV20-1 and TRBJ2-1, with D possibly TRBD2 on 7 matching bases. Per the germline V gene, CDR1 is DFQATT and CDR2 is SNEGSKA (reference sequence). The CDR3 extends over 14 amino acids. Deletions cut 3 bases from V and 12 bases from J, with 21 bases between. The DNA of the CDR3 is TGCAGTGCTAGCAGGGACTTTAGGAGGGGGGGGCAGTTCTTC. This codes for CSASRDFRRGGQFF.

At least ten counts were recorded for this clonotype. The chain has TRBV14 and TRBJ2-5, with D uncertain. Germline CDR1 reads SGHDN; CDR2 reads FVKESK. V dropped 4 bases and J dropped 5 bases, with 8 bases sitting between them. The CDR3 covers 12 residues. The CDR3: CASSPNSETQYF. In nucleotides, the CDR3 is TGTGCCAGCAGCCCCAATTCGGAGACCCAGTACTTC.

Ten or more counts support this clonotype. The chain recombines TRBV4-1 with TRBJ2-3; 15 positions match TRBD2. This CDR3 contains 17 residues. V trimming: 0 bases; J trimming: 5 bases; junction bases outside the gene matches: 3. Germline assignment: CDR1 MGHRA and CDR2 YSYEKL. CDR3 sequence: CASSQDGTSGRRDTQYF. The CDR3, as DNA: TGCGCCAGCAGCCAAGATGGGACTAGCGGGAGGCGAGATACGCAGTATTTT.

This clonotype ranks as medium-sized (0.01 to 0.1%). The chain has TRBV15 and TRBJ2-2; D possibly corresponds to TRBD2 (5 bases). The CDR3 totals 15 residues. V was trimmed by 4 bases and J by 2 bases, leaving 11 bases between them. CDR1 LNHNV and CDR2 YYDKDF come from the germline V gene (reference sequence). CDR3 DNA sequence: TGTGCCACCAGCATCAGGACTCGAAACACCGGGGAGCTGTTTTTT. It specifies CATSIRTRNTGELFF.

This clonotype was counted ten times or more. V gene TRBV5-1 combines with J gene TRBJ2-5, with TRBD1 matching over 8 bases. This CDR3 spans 14 amino acids. V was clipped by 7 bases and J by 2 bases; unmatched bases: 7. Per the germline V gene, CDR1 is SGHRS and CDR2 is YFSETQ. The CDR3 DNA sequence: TGCGCCAGCTCCAGGGGGCCCTCTCAAGAGACCCAGTACTTC. This codes for CASSRGPSQETQYF.

This sequence joins TRBV20-1 and TRBJ1-6, with 9 nucleotides matching TRBD1. The V and J ends lost 7 bases and 1 base, in that order; junction bases with no gene match: 8. Looked up from germline, CDR1 is DFQATT and CDR2 is SNEGSKA (reference sequence). The length of the CDR3 is 16 residues. CDR3 sequence (DNA): TGCAGTGTACCGGGACAGGGAGCATCCTATAATTCACCCCTCCACTTT. It yields the protein CSVPGQGASYNSPLHF.

The V and J genes are TRBV20-1 and TRBJ2-3, with D unclear. The V gene lost 4 bases and the J gene lost 0 bases, with 8 bases spanning the gap. The length of the CDR3 is 13 residues. CDR1 is DFQATT, CDR2 SNEGSKA, per germline (reference sequence). The CDR3 reads CSANGESTDTQYF. The CDR3 coding sequence is TGCAGTGCTAATGGAGAGAGCACAGATACGCAGTATTTT.

Sample share makes this clonotype medium-sized (0.01 to 0.1%). The chain joins TRBV10-2 to TRBJ2-7; D may be TRBD2 (6 bases). The CDR3 runs 13 residues. Germline assignment: CDR1 WSHSY and CDR2 SAAADI. The V and J ends lost 6 bases and 4 bases respectively, with 13 bases between them. CDR3 sequence reads: CASRQAGTYEQYF. The CDR3 DNA reads as TGCGCCAGCAGGCAGGCTGGGACTTACGAGCAGTACTTC.

This clonotype was recorded at least ten times. This sequence joins TRBV20-1 and TRBJ2-3; no firm D call. Looked up from germline, CDR1 is DFQATT and CDR2 is SNEGSKA (reference sequence). The CDR3 loop spans 14 amino acids. Trimming pared 4 bases from V and 2 bases from J, leaving 13 bases between. This CDR3 is CSATPGLNTDTQYF. CDR3 nucleotides: TGCAGTGCTACCCCGGGCCTTAACACAGATACGCAGTATTTT.

This clonotype was observed many times. The chain is built from TRBV5-1 and TRBJ2-1, with 11 bases lining up with TRBD2. The V and J ends lost 4 bases and 9 bases, in that order; junction bases with no gene match: 9. The CDR3 covers 15 residues. Germline V gene sequence: CDR1 SGHRS, CDR2 YFSETQ. CDR3 bases: TGCGCCAGCAGCAAACTAGCGGGAGAGGCGGTTGAGCAGTTCTTC. Residues: CASSKLAGEAVEQFF.

The chain recombines TRBV6-5 with TRBJ2-6; possible D gene TRBD2, 5 bases. Trimming removed 6 bases at V and 3 bases at J, with 9 bases between. Germline assignment: CDR1 MNHEY and CDR2 SVGAGI. The CDR3 has 14 residues. The CDR3 loop is CASRDGNGANVLTF. CDR3 sequence (DNA): TGTGCCAGCAGAGACGGGAATGGGGCCAACGTCCTGACTTTC.

The chain's CDR3 is CASSLRTGNSPLHF. The CDR3 DNA is TGTGCCAGCAGTCTTCGGACAGGGAATTCACCCCTCCACTTT. The chain joins TRBV12-3 or TRBV12-4 to TRBJ1-6, with 8 positions matching TRBD1. CDR3 length equals 14 residues. Trimming at V came to 5 bases and at J to 7 bases, leaving 4 bases not matched to a gene.

With respect to this clonotype: A much larger clone differs by one base, so this may be a read error. V is TRBV28 and J is TRBJ1-6, with D maybe TRBD1 (5 bases). Germline V gives CDR1 MDHEN, CDR2 SYDVKM. The CDR3 length is 14 residues. V was trimmed by 4 bases and J by 10 bases, leaving 14 bases between them. CDR3 protein: CASSSWSGLSPLHF. The CDR3 nucleotides are TGTGCCAGCAGTTCTTGGTCGGGACTATCACCCCTCCACTTT.

This chain connects TRBV9 to TRBJ1-2, with 7 bases identical to TRBD1. CDR1 SGDLS and CDR2 YYNGEE come from the germline V gene. V shed 2 bases and J 7 bases; nucleotides not matched to a gene: 11. The length of the CDR3 is 15 residues. CDR3 amino acids: CASSVARQGGFGYTF. CDR3 DNA: TGTGCCAGCAGCGTGGCCCGACAGGGTGGCTTTGGCTACACCTTC.

This clonotype was counted at least ten times. V gene TRBV9 combines with J gene TRBJ2-3, with TRBD2 as a possible D gene (7 bases). V was shortened by 4 bases and J by 2 bases, with 14 bases between the two germline ends. Germline assignment: CDR1 SGDLS and CDR2 YYNGEE. This CDR3 contains 15 residues. CDR3 region: CASSLRGAHTDTQYF. CDR3 in DNA: TGTGCCAGCAGCCTCCGGGGGGCCCACACAGATACGCAGTATTTT.